Below, one T cell receptor beta chain is given with its context. Deletions cut 1 base from V and 0 bases from J, with 8 bases between. Germline assignment: CDR1 SGHTS and CDR2 YDEGEE. The CDR3 is 16 residues long. This record belongs to a study of blood T cell repertoires in COVID-19. Across the study: COVID-19 samples, acute and convalescent, were from the United States, Italy and Spain. PBMCs, B-cell-depleted T cells, or T cells provided the cDNA or gDNA that made up the material.

In the study's own analysis: Cell counts per sample came from amplifying reference gene primers. The method was immunoSEQ multiplex PCR; TCRdb's version includes in-frame clones alone and lacks a portion of them. V and J calls and clone size are as listed in that table; D and trimming were resolved from the DNA. The table includes more than 110,000 clones, nearly 85% detected once. The TCR comes from a human donor in a cohort sampled during active COVID-19. Material: peripheral blood. This chain joins TRBV5-8 and TRBJ2-6; perhaps TRBD2 as D (6 bases). The chain's CDR3 is CASSLRGISGANVLTF. The CDR3 bases are TGTGCCAGCAGCTTGCGGGGGATCTCTGGGGCCAACGTCCTGACTTTC.